These 22 T cell receptor beta chains were sequenced from one sample in a study of shared clonotypes between healthy human individuals. Measured with immunoSEQ multiplex PCR; TCRdb has only the in-frame clones, and not every one. The data show millions of clones, over 85% seen once. Sequences were obtained from naive CD4+ T cells sorted from blood. The subset denotes: CD45RA+ positively selected. These receptors were collected from a man between 18 and 29 years old in good health.

The chain joins TRBV6-5 to TRBJ1-2; 9 bases fit TRBD1. The CDR3 length is 13 residues. The germline V gene has CDR1 MNHEY and CDR2 SVGAGI. The V gene end was trimmed by 5 bases and the J gene end by 7 bases; junction bases not matched to a gene: 5. For the CDR3, the DNA is TGTGCCAGCAGTGAACAGGGGGCTGGTGGCTACACCTTC. It translates to CASSEQGAGGYTF.

The chain carries TRBV30 and TRBJ2-5; D perhaps matches TRBD2 (5 bases). This CDR3 contains 12 residues. Trimming took off 5 bases at V and 5 bases at J, with 12 bases between the two ends. Germline CDR1 GTSNPN, CDR2 SVGIG (reference sequence). The CDR3 sequence is CAWGQREETQYF. Written as DNA, the CDR3 is TGTGCCTGGGGGCAAAGGGAGGAGACCCAGTACTTC.

The gene calls are TRBV5-8 and TRBJ1-1; no firm D call. The germline gives CDR1 SGHTS, CDR2 YDEGEE. The CDR3 covers 15 residues. Trimming removed 4 bases from V and 0 bases from J, with 13 bases in between. CDR3 in amino acids: CASSPRPPLNTEAFF. The CDR3 nucleotides read TGTGCCAGCAGCCCACGTCCCCCCCTGAACACTGAAGCTTTCTTT. Drawing the rest from reference TRBV5-8 and TRBJ1-1, the complete variable domain is EAGVTQSPTHLIKTRGQQATLRCSPISGHTSVYWYQQALGLGLQFLLWYDEGEERNRGNFPPRFSGRQFPNYSSELNVNALELEDSALYLCASSPRPPLNTEAFFGQGTRLTVV.

The CDR3 sequence: CASSPGLPNHNEQFF. The CDR3 DNA is TGTGCCAGCAGCCCGGGACTCCCGAACCACAATGAGCAGTTCTTC. The genes are TRBV7-3 and TRBJ2-1; possibly TRBD2 for D (6 bases). The V gene lost 5 bases and the J gene lost 5 bases, with 16 bases spanning the gap. Germline loops: CDR1 SGHTA, CDR2 FQGTGA. CDR3 length equals 15 residues.

The chain carries TRBV6-5 and TRBJ1-5; no reliable D call. V lost 4 bases, J lost 2 bases, and 12 bases lay in between. This CDR3 comprises 15 residues. The V gene's germline CDR1 is MNHEY and CDR2 SVGAGI. In DNA form, the CDR3 reads TGTGCCAGCAGTTCCTCAGGAAGGGGCAATCAGCCCCAGCATTTT. Its protein is CASSSSGRGNQPQHF.

Note on this clone: The sample has other DNA sequences that encode this CDR3 too. This chain links TRBV28 with TRBJ1-1; D is perhaps TRBD1 (5 bases). From germline, CDR1 is MDHEN and CDR2 SYDVKM. This CDR3 comprises 14 residues. Trimming removed 2 bases from V and 0 bases from J, with 7 bases in between. The CDR3 coding sequence is TGTGCCAGCAGTTTAGGGACTTTGAACACTGAAGCTTTCTTT. This gives the protein CASSLGTLNTEAFF.

The chain links TRBV14 to TRBJ1-2; possible D gene TRBD1, 5 bases. CDR1 SGHDN and CDR2 FVKESK come from the germline V gene. With 2 bases removed from V and 6 bases from J, the gap between germline ends came to 13 bases. The CDR3 is made up of 14 amino acids. The CDR3 region has the DNA TGTGCCAGCAGCCAACCCGGGACCGGAGATGGCTACACCTTC. Translation: CASSQPGTGDGYTF.

Concerning this clone itself: Other DNA sequences in the sample encode the same CDR3. The chain combines TRBV19 with TRBJ2-1; TRBD2 matches at 14 bases. CDR1 is LNHDA and CDR2 is SQIVND in the germline V gene (reference sequence). The CDR3 runs 15 residues. The V segment lost 4 bases and the J segment 7 bases; nucleotides outside the gene matches: 3. The DNA for the CDR3 is TGTGCCAGTAGTACAGGACTAGCGGGGGGAAATGAGCAGTTCTTC. This gives the protein CASSTGLAGGNEQFF.

Note on this clone: This specimen includes other DNA sequences encoding the same CDR3. The chain recombines TRBV10-3 with TRBJ1-1; the D is unclear. Between the trimmed V and J ends, which lost 5 bases and 0 bases, there was a span of 7 bases. CDR3 size: 13 residues. CDR1 is ENHRY and CDR2 is SYGVKD in the germline V gene. The DNA of the CDR3 is TGTGCCATCAGTTCGGCTTTGAACACTGAAGCTTTCTTT. It codes for CAISSALNTEAFF.

This clone was detected only a few times. This sequence joins TRBV5-1 and TRBJ1-2, with 7 bases aligning to TRBD1. This CDR3 has 14 amino acids. Germline assignment: CDR1 SGHRS and CDR2 YFSETQ. Losses at the gene ends were 4 bases for V and 7 bases for J; bases not matched to a gene: 10. CDR3: CASSTAAQGSGYTF. For the CDR3, the DNA is TGCGCCAGCAGCACCGCGGCACAGGGGTCTGGCTACACCTTC.

The chain uses TRBV5-1 and TRBJ2-3; D is possibly TRBD2 (6 bases). Trimming shortened V by 4 bases and J by 6 bases, and 18 bases separated the two germline ends. Per the germline V gene, CDR1 is SGHRS and CDR2 is YFSETQ. This CDR3 is built from 15 residues. The CDR3 here is CASSLGGTKRDTQYF. CDR3 DNA sequence: TGCGCCAGCAGCCTGGGCGGGACGAAGCGGGATACGCAGTATTTT.

V usage is TRBV7-9 and J usage is TRBJ1-1; 12 bases are a match to TRBD1. J lost 6 bases, V lost 2 bases, and 7 bases had no gene match. The CDR3 contains 16 residues. Per germline, CDR1 SEHNR and CDR2 FQNEAQ (reference sequence). The CDR3 spells CASSLFGTGGGSEAFF. CDR3 bases: TGTGCCAGCAGCTTATTCGGGACAGGGGGCGGCTCTGAAGCTTTCTTT.

V and J are TRBV4-1 and TRBJ2-6, with 7 positions matching TRBD1. The germline V gene has CDR1 MGHRA and CDR2 YSYEKL. V shed 3 bases, J shed 0 bases, and the junction held 11 bases outside the gene matches. This CDR3 has 19 amino acids. The CDR3 DNA sequence: TGCGCCAGCAGCCAGCCCCCGGACAGGATATTCTCTGGGGCCAACGTCCTGACTTTC. This encodes CASSQPPDRIFSGANVLTF.

This chain links TRBV7-9 with TRBJ1-6; D remains ambiguous. The V end lost 1 base, the J end lost 6 bases, and 10 bases lay between the germline ends. Germline values: CDR1 SEHNR, CDR2 FQNEAQ (reference sequence). CDR3 size: 15 residues. The CDR3 region is CASSLEGLTNSPLHF. The CDR3 bases are TGTGCCAGCAGCTTAGAAGGACTGACTAATTCACCCCTCCACTTT.

The chain couples TRBV19 to TRBJ2-1; 8 positions match TRBD1. The CDR3 sequence is 16 residues long. The V gene end was trimmed by 5 bases and the J gene end by 7 bases; junction bases not matched to a gene: 13. Per germline, CDR1 LNHDA and CDR2 SQIVND (reference sequence). The CDR3 DNA sequence: TGTGCCAGTAGTCCGATTAACGGACAGGGAACAAATGAGCAGTTCTTC. This gives the protein CASSPINGQGTNEQFF.

A single count supports this clone. The rearrangement links TRBV5-1 to TRBJ2-7, with 10 positions matching TRBD1. The V gene's germline CDR1 is SGHRS and CDR2 YFSETQ. The CDR3 spans 16 residues. V dropped 0 bases and J dropped 4; count of bases not matched to a gene: 7. The CDR3 reads CASSLGQGANKYEQYF. The CDR3 nucleotides are TGCGCCAGCAGCTTGGGACAGGGGGCAAATAAATACGAGCAGTACTTC.

This rearrangement joins TRBV19 to TRBJ1-4; D might be TRBD1 (5 bases). The germline V gene has CDR1 LNHDA and CDR2 SQIVND (reference sequence). This CDR3 region has 13 residues. V was shortened by 7 bases and J by 8 bases, with 14 bases between the two germline ends. The CDR3 spells CASTPRAGEKLFF. In nucleotides, the CDR3 is TGTGCCAGTACCCCCCGGGCAGGGGAAAAACTGTTTTTT.

The V gene is TRBV27, the J gene TRBJ1-2; 8 bases align to TRBD1. The CDR3 has 16 residues. The germline gives CDR1 MNHEY, CDR2 SMNVEV (reference sequence). The ends lost 0 bases at V and 6 bases at J; junction bases unmatched: 9. The CDR3 nucleotides are TGTGCCAGCAGTTTATCGGTGGACAGGGCGCCGCATGGCTACACCTTC. It specifies CASSLSVDRAPHGYTF.

The gene calls are TRBV28 and TRBJ2-5, with D perhaps TRBD1 or TRBD2 (5 bases each). V lost 6 bases, J lost 4 bases, and 15 bases lay in between. From germline, CDR1 is MDHEN and CDR2 SYDVKM. The CDR3 sequence is 14 residues long. The CDR3 loop is CASRLPQGRETQYF. The CDR3 DNA reads TGTGCCAGCAGACTTCCGCAGGGACGAGAGACCCAGTACTTC. Variable domain in full (rest from reference TRBV28 and TRBJ2-5): DVKVTQSSRYLVKRTGEKVFLECVQDMDHENMFWYRQDPGLGLRLIYFSYDVKMKEKGDIPEGYSVSREKKERFSLILESASTNQTSMYLCASRLPQGRETQYFGPGTRLLVL.

For the CDR3, the DNA is TGTGCCAGCAAGGGAGAGGGTTGGGGCTACGAGCAGTACTTC. Protein sequence: CASKGEGWGYEQYF. The gene calls are TRBV6-6 and TRBJ2-7; D is perhaps TRBD2 (5 bases). The V end was cut by 7 bases, the J end by 3 bases, with 16 bases between. The CDR3 length is 14 residues. Germline CDR1 and CDR2: MNHNY and SVGAGI (reference sequence).

The chain joins TRBV25-1 to TRBJ2-7; D unresolved. In germline, CDR1 is MGHDK, CDR2 SYGVNS. The CDR3 runs to 11 residues. The V end lost 6 bases, the J end lost 3 bases, and 6 bases lay between the germline ends. The CDR3 loop reads CASRVGYEQYF. The CDR3 region has the DNA TGTGCCAGCAGGGTCGGCTACGAGCAGTACTTC.

This clone was seen a single time. The chain recombines TRBV19 with TRBJ2-3; D possibly corresponds to TRBD1 (5 bases). CDR1 is LNHDA, CDR2 SQIVND, per germline (reference sequence). The CDR3 contains 13 residues. The germline V and J ends were trimmed by 10 bases and 2 bases, with 13 bases remaining between them. The CDR3 sequence is CATRGRATDTQYF. As DNA, the CDR3 is TGTGCCACAAGGGGCAGGGCCACAGATACGCAGTATTTT.